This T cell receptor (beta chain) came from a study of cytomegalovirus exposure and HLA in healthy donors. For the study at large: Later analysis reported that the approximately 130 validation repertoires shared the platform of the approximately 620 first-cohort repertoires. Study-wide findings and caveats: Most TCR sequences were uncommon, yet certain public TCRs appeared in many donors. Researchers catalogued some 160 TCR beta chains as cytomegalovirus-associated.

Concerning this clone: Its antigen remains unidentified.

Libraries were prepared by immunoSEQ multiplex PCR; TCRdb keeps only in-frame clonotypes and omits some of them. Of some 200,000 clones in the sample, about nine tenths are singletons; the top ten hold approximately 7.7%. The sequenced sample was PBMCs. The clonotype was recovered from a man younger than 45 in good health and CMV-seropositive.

CDR3 protein: CASSLDSQSFGYTF. The CDR3 nucleotides read TGTGCCAGCAGCTTGGACAGCCAATCCTTTGGCTACACCTTC. The chain is built from TRBV7-9 and TRBJ1-2, with D perhaps TRBD1 (6 bases). Germline V gene data show CDR1 as SEHNR and CDR2 as FQNEAQ (reference sequence). The germline V and J ends were trimmed by 3 bases and 7 bases, with 15 bases remaining between them. The CDR3 contains 14 residues.